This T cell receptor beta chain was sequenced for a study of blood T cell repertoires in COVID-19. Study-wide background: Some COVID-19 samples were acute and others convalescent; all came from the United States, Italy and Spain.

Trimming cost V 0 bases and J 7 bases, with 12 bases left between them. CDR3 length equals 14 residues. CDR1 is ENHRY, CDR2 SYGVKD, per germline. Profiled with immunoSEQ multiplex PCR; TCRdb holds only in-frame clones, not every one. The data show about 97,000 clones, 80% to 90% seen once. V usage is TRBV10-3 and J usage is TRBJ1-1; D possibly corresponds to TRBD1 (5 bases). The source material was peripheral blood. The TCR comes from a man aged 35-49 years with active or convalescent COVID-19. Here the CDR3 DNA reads TGTGCCATCAGTGAGTCGGAGGGGAAAGGTGAAGCTTTCTTT. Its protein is CAISESEGKGEAFF.